What follows is one T cell receptor beta chain and its context. Its antigen remains unidentified. There are 14 residues in the CDR3. Germline trimming cut 7 bases from V and 1 base from J; bases unmatched to any gene: 5. Germline V CDR1 and CDR2: MNHEY, SVGEGT. Each CDR3 protein gets one entry after TCRdb re-called the reads with MiXCR. The table has roughly 300,000 distinct CDR3 sequences, under 30% seen once; the top ten hold approximately 15%. This sample stems from a study of T cell repertoires in cytomegalovirus infection. Study information: Shared public TCR beta signatures pointed to both CMV infection and a matching HLA type.

General study findings and limits: In two of eight donors, the top clonotype was HLA-C-restricted CMV-specific.

Input material: PBMCs. This chain uses TRBV6-2 or TRBV6-3 with TRBJ2-7; TRBD2 matches 9 bases. The origin of this receptor is a human donor in good health (CMV status not recorded). Some clones in this sample may be carry-over from other donors' samples. CDR3 in DNA: TGTGCCAGCACCCCTAGCGGGGTTTCCTACGAGCAGTACTTC. It yields the protein CASTPSGVSYEQYF.